These T cell receptor beta chains were read from a single sample in a study of STAT5B mutations in CD4+ large granular lymphocyte leukemia. Assay used: immunoSEQ multiplex PCR; TCRdb lists only in-frame clones, some missing. The table shows 25,000 to 30,000 clones, with 65% to 80% occurring only once. Sequencing was carried out using CD4+ T cells from blood buffy coats. The origin of the receptors is a human donor in good health. CDR3s include the opening cysteine and the closing phenylalanine or tryptophan. Each record gives: clone size, V gene, J gene, D gene, CDR3 DNA, CDR3 protein. A D gene is named only where the DNA matches it firmly. Not all rows give a size; the values are once, few, many and, for expanded clones, a class.

>.|TRBV18|TRBJ2-5|.
TGTGCCAGCTCACCACCAGGGACTCAAGAGACCCAGTACTTC
CASSPPGTQETQYF
>few|TRBV6-5|TRBJ1-6|TRBD1
TGTGCCAGCAGTTCGGGACAGCCGTCCTCACCCCTCCACTTT
CASSSGQPSSPLHF
>.|TRBV15|TRBJ1-1|.
TGTGCCACCAGCATCCCCGGCGGGGGAGACACTGAAGCTTTCTTT
CATSIPGGGDTEAFF
>.|TRBV6-1|TRBJ2-7|.
TGTGCCAGCAGTATTCGCGACCACGAGCAGTACTTC
CASSIRDHEQYF
>.|TRBV19|TRBJ2-2|TRBD2
TGTGCCAGTAGTGACGAGCGGGGGGCAGTCTCGAACACCGGGGAGCTGTTTTTT
CASSDERGAVSNTGELFF
>.|TRBV7-9|TRBJ1-3|.
TGTGCCAGCAGCTTAGCTGGGGGCTCTGGAAACACCATATATTTT
CASSLAGGSGNTIYF
>.|TRBV28|TRBJ2-2|TRBD2
TGTGCCAGCAGTTTACGGGGTGGGGCGGGAGGACTCACCGGGGAGCTGTTTTTT
CASSLRGGAGGLTGELFF
>.|TRBV18|TRBJ2-1|.
TGTGCCAGCTCACCGGACAGTGGGGAGCAGTTCTTC
CASSPDSGEQFF
>few|TRBV7-9|TRBJ2-7|.
TGTGCCAGCAGCTTAGGGGGTGGCTCCTACGAGCAGTACTTC
CASSLGGGSYEQYF
>.|TRBV28|TRBJ1-2|TRBD1
TGTGCCAGCAGTACCGGGGAGGGGGCGACTGGCTACACCTTC
CASSTGEGATGYTF
>once|TRBV19|TRBJ1-6|TRBD1
TGTGCCAGTAGTATTACAGGGGGCGGTTCACCCCTCCACTTT
CASSITGGGSPLHF
>.|TRBV6-6|TRBJ1-4|TRBD1
TGTGCCAGCAGCCTGGGACAGGCGAATGAAAAACTGTTTTTT
CASSLGQANEKLFF
>.|TRBV19|TRBJ2-2|.
TGTGCCAGTAGTGGGGTGGCCGGGGAGCTGTTTTTT
CASSGVAGELFF
>.|TRBV7-9|TRBJ1-6|.
TGTGCCAGCAGCTTAGTAGTTTCAGCCTTGACGAATTCACCCCTCCACTTT
CASSLVVSALTNSPLHF
>.|TRBV28|TRBJ2-3|.
TGTGCCAGCAGTCCTCCGGGGGGCCGGGGCACAGATACGCAGTATTTT
CASSPPGGRGTDTQYF
>.|TRBV5-5|TRBJ1-1|.
TGTGCCAGCAGTGCTATGAACGGGAACACTGAAGCTTTCTTT
CASSAMNGNTEAFF
>.|TRBV29-1|TRBJ2-3|.
TGCAGCGTTGAACAGGCAGATACGCAGTATTTT
CSVEQADTQYF
>.|TRBV19|TRBJ2-1|TRBD2
TGTGCCAGTAGTACGTCTAGCGGGCTGGAGCAGTTCTTC
CASSTSSGLEQFF
>.|TRBV9|TRBJ2-1|.
TGTGCCAGCAGCCCGGCCGTTGAGCAGTTCTTC
CASSPAVEQFF
>.|TRBV11-2|TRBJ2-7|.
TGTGCCAGCAGCTTAGATCCCAGGGTTGAGCAGTACTTC
CASSLDPRVEQYF
>.|TRBV9|TRBJ2-1|.
TGTGCCAGCAGCGTCACAGGGTTCAGCTCCTACAATGAGCAGTTCTTC
CASSVTGFSSYNEQFF
>.|TRBV12-5|TRBJ1-6|.
TGTGCTAGTGGTTTCATAGGCATGGATTCACCCCTCCACTTT
CASGFIGMDSPLHF
>.|TRBV7-3|TRBJ1-5|.
TGTGCCAGCAGCTCACCAGGACCTCCGAATCAGCCCCAGCATTTT
CASSSPGPPNQPQHF
>once|TRBV30|TRBJ2-5|.
TGTGCCTGGAGTGGGCGAGAGACCCAGTACTTC
CAWSGRETQYF
>.|TRBV29-1|TRBJ1-2|.
TGCAGCGTGGCGGACCCAAAAGAACCCTATGGCTACACCTTC
CSVADPKEPYGYTF
>.|TRBV28|TRBJ2-1|TRBD2
TGTGCCAGCAGTAATAGCGGGGGCTCCTACAATGAGCAGTTCTTC
CASSNSGGSYNEQFF